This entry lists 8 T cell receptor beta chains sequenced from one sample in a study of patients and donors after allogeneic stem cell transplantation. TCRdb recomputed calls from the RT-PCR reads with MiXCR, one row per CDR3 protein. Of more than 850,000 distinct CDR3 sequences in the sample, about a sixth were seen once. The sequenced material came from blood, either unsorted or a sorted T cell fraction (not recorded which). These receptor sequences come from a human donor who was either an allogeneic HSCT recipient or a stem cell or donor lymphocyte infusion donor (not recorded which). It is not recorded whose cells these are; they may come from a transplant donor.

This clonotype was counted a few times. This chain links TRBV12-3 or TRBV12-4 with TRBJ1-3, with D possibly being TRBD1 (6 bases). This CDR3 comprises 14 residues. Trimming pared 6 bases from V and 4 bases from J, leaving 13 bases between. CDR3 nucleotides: TGTGCCAGCAGACCAAGCGGACAGGGAAACACCATATATTTT. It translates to CASRPSGQGNTIYF.

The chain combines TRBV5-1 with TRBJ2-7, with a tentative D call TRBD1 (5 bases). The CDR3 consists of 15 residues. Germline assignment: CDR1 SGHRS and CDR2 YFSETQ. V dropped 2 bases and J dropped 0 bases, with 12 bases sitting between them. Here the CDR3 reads CASSFLMDNSYEQYF. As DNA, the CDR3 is TGCGCCAGCAGCTTTCTAATGGACAACTCCTACGAGCAGTACTTC.

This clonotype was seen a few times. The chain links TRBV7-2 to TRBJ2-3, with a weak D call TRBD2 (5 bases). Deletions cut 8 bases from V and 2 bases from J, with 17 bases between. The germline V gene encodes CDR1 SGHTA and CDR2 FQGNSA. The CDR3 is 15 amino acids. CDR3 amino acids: CASLPWTGNTDTQYF. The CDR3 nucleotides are TGTGCCAGCCTTCCTTGGACGGGAAACACAGATACGCAGTATTTT.

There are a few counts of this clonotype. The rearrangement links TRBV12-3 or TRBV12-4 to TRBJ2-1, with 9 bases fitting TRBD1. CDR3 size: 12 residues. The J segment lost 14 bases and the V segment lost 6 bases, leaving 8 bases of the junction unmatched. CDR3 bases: TGTGCCAGCAGCGTGGACAGGGGCCCTGAGTTCTTC. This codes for CASSVDRGPEFF.

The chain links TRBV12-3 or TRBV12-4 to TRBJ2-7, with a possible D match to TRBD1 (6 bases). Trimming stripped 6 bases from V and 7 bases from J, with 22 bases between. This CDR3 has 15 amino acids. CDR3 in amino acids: CASSQGDTPKEEQYF. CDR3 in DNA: TGTGCCAGCAGCCAAGGGGACACCCCGAAGGAGGAGCAGTACTTC.

CDR3 residues: CASSYLAGLAREQYF. The CDR3, as DNA: TGTGCCAGCAGCTACCTTGCGGGACTAGCCCGCGAGCAGTACTTC. The chain joins TRBV12-3 or TRBV12-4 to TRBJ2-7; 9 bases are a match to TRBD2. The J segment lost 6 bases and the V segment lost 6 bases, leaving 12 bases of the junction unmatched. There are 15 residues in the CDR3.

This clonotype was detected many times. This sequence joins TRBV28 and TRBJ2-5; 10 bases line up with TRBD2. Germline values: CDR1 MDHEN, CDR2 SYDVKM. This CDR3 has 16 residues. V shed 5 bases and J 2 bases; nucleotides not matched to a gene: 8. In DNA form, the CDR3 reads TGTGCCAGCAGTCTCGGGGCTAGCGGGGGACAAGAGACCCAGTACTTC. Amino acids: CASSLGASGGQETQYF.

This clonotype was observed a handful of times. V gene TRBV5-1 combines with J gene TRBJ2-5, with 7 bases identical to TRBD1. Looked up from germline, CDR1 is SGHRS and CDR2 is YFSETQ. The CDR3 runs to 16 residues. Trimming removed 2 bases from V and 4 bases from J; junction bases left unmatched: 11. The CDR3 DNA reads TGCGCCAGCAGCTTATCGACAGGGTTCAGGCCAGAGACCCAGTACTTC. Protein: CASSLSTGFRPETQYF.